The TCR beta chain under discussion was sequenced for a study of glioma-infiltrating T cells. TCR alpha and beta CDR3 regions were amplified from RNA using iRepertoire nested multiplex PCR. Via MiXCR, TCRdb re-called the multiplex PCR reads, giving one row per CDR3 protein. The profile shows about 140,000 distinct CDR3 sequences, roughly 43% of them singletons. This clonotype appeared a few times. Between the trimmed V and J ends, which lost 3 bases and 5 bases, there was a span of 14 bases. Per germline, CDR1 LGHDT and CDR2 YNNKEL (reference sequence). The CDR3 loop spans 16 amino acids. V and J are TRBV3-1 and TRBJ1-6, with unresolved D. Sequenced material: glioma tissue, nonneoplastic brain tissue, or PBMCs (not recorded which). The receptor was derived from a human donor with low-grade glioma or glioblastoma, undergoing nonglioma brain surgery, or in good health (not recorded which). The CDR3 loop reads CASSHFDRGHNSPLHF. CDR3 nucleotides: TGTGCCAGCAGCCACTTCGACCGGGGTCATAATTCACCCCTCCACTTT. The whole variable domain, remainder taken from reference TRBV3-1 and TRBJ1-6, is DTAVSQTPKYLVTQMGNDKSIKCEQNLGHDTMYWYKQDSKKFLKIMFSYNNKELIINETVPNRFSPKSPDKAHLNLHINSLELGDSAVYFCASSHFDRGHNSPLHFGNGTRLTVT.